Each of the 4 T cell receptor beta chains below was sequenced from the same sample in a study of cytomegalovirus exposure and HLA in healthy donors. PCR used 60 Vbeta primers and 13 Jbeta primers. Using immunoSEQ multiplex PCR, the repertoire was profiled, and TCRdb retains in-frame clones only, with some absent. The sample has under 200,000 clones, around 79% seen once; the top ten hold 7.4%. Sequenced material: PBMCs. The receptors here all came from a male donor in good health and CMV-seropositive.

The rearrangement uses TRBV7-6 and TRBJ1-4, with TRBD1 identical over 8 bases. Germline lookup yields CDR1 SGHVS and CDR2 FNYEAQ. There are 13 residues in the CDR3. Trimming took 5 bases from V and 8 from J; bases not matched to a gene: 4. CDR3 residues: CASSRQGTEKLFF. CDR3 DNA sequence: TGTGCCAGCAGCCGACAGGGGACAGAAAAACTGTTTTTT. The full variable domain, in which reference TRBV7-6 and TRBJ1-4 provide the parts outside the CDR3, is GAGVSQSPRYKVTKRGQDVALRCDPISGHVSLYWYRQALGQGPEFLTYFNYEAQQDKSGLPNDRFSAERPEGSISTLTIQRTEQRDSAMYRCASSRQGTEKLFFGSGTQLSVL.

This clone was found a few times. The chain recombines TRBV9 with TRBJ1-1; no firm D call. V lost 1 base and J lost 1, with 5 bases in between. Germline V gene sequence: CDR1 SGDLS, CDR2 YYNGEE. This CDR3 has 13 amino acids. This chain's CDR3 is CASSVYGNTEAFF. The CDR3 DNA sequence: TGTGCCAGCAGCGTATACGGGAACACTGAAGCTTTCTTT.

The genes are TRBV5-8 and TRBJ2-3; TRBD1 matches 7 bases. V was clipped by 7 bases and J by 0 bases; unmatched bases: 11. This CDR3 is 16 amino acids long. Germline CDR1 is SGHTS and CDR2 is YDEGEE. The CDR3 loop reads CASLLGTALSTDTQYF. The CDR3, as DNA: TGTGCCAGCCTCTTGGGGACAGCACTTAGCACAGATACGCAGTATTTT.

This chain uses TRBV5-6 with TRBJ1-2, with D unresolved. The V gene's germline CDR1 is SGHDT and CDR2 YYEEEE. The V end lost 0 bases, the J end lost 6 bases, and 6 bases lay between the germline ends. This CDR3 contains 12 residues. CDR3 nucleotide sequence: TGTGCCAGCAGCTTGGGGCAGGATGGCTACACCTTC. Amino acid sequence: CASSLGQDGYTF.